This passage covers 3 T cell receptor beta chains from one sample sequenced in a study of blood T cell repertoires in COVID-19. Method: immunoSEQ multiplex PCR; TCRdb's copy keeps in-frame clones and lacks some. This table has roughly 500,000 clones, approximately 87% appearing once. The source material was PBMCs or T cells enriched from blood (not recorded which). All receptors derive from a woman aged 40 to 49 who had recovered from COVID-19.

The chain recombines TRBV5-5 with TRBJ1-5; possibly TRBD1 for D (6 bases). The V gene's germline CDR1 is SGHKS and CDR2 YYEKEE (reference sequence). Trimming took off 7 bases at V and 1 base at J, with 15 bases between the two ends. The CDR3 runs to 15 residues. CDR3 DNA: TGTGCCAGCCCCCTGGGGGGGCGAAGCAATCAGCCCCAGCATTTT. Translated, it gives CASPLGGRSNQPQHF.

V is TRBV27 and J is TRBJ2-2; tentative D call: TRBD1 (5 bases). Germline loops: CDR1 MNHEY, CDR2 SMNVEV (reference sequence). The CDR3 loop spans 12 amino acids. The V end was cut by 2 bases, the J end by 8 bases, with 6 bases between. The CDR3 here is CASSLRGGELFF. In nucleotides, the CDR3 is TGTGCCAGCAGTTTAAGGGGAGGGGAGCTGTTTTTT.

The CDR3 here is CASTQDAYNSPLHF. In DNA, the CDR3 is TGTGCCAGTACACAGGACGCCTATAATTCACCCCTCCACTTT. The chain recombines TRBV19 with TRBJ1-6, with a weak D call TRBD1 (5 bases). The CDR3 has 14 amino acids. V was cut by 7 bases and J by 2 bases, with 9 bases left in between. CDR1 and CDR2 from the germline V gene are LNHDA and SQIVND (reference sequence).